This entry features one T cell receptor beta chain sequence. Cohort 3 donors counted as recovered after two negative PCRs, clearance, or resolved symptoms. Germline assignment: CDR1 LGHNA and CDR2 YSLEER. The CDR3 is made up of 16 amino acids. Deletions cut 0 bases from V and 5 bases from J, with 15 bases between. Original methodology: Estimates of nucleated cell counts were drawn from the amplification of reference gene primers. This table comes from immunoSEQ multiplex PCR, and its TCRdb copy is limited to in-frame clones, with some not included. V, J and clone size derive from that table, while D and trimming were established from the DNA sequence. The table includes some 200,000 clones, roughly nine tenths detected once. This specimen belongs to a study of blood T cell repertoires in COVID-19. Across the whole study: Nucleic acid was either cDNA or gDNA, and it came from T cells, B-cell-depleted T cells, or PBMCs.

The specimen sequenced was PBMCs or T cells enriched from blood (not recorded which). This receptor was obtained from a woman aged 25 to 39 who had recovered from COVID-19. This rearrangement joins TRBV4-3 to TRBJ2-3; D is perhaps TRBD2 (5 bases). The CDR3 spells CASSQESAAGVDTQYF. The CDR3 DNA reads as TGCGCCAGCAGCCAAGAGTCAGCGGCCGGAGTAGATACGCAGTATTTT.